The 17 T cell receptor beta chains in this list originate from one sample, sequenced in a study of cytomegalovirus exposure and HLA in healthy donors. PCR amplification relied on 60 Vbeta primers (plus 13 Jbeta primers). Generated by immunoSEQ multiplex PCR, the TCRdb table keeps only in-frame clones and is missing some. The data hold about 120,000 clones, with 80% to 90% observed a single time. The specimen was PBMCs. These receptors originate from a man aged 35-49 years in good health and CMV-seronegative.

The rearrangement uses TRBV9 and TRBJ2-7, with D maybe TRBD2 (6 bases). The V gene's germline CDR1 is SGDLS and CDR2 YYNGEE. The CDR3 runs to 14 residues. V was clipped by 2 bases and J by 3 bases, with 12 bases between them. In DNA form, the CDR3 reads TGTGCCAGCAGCGTGTCGGAGGGCCGCTACGAGCAGTACTTC. Its protein is CASSVSEGRYEQYF.

The chain combines TRBV7-9 with TRBJ1-1; possibly TRBD1 for D (6 bases). Trimming stripped 1 base from V and 4 bases from J, with 22 bases between. This CDR3 is 18 amino acids long. Germline CDR1 reads SEHNR; CDR2 reads FQNEAQ (reference sequence). CDR3 coding DNA: TGTGCCAGCAGCTTAGTGAAGACAGGCCAGGATAAGTTCACTGAAGCTTTCTTT. This translates into CASSLVKTGQDKFTEAFF. The complete variable domain, with remaining parts taken from reference TRBV7-9 and TRBJ1-1, reads DTGVSQNPRHKITKRGQNVTFRCDPISEHNRLYWYRQTLGQGPEFLTYFQNEAQLEKSRLLSDRFSAERPKGSFSTLEIQRTEQGDSAMYLCASSLVKTGQDKFTEAFFGQGTRLTVV.

J is TRBJ1-3 and V is TRBV5-1; no firm D call. This CDR3 comprises 14 residues. Germline CDR1 reads SGHRS; CDR2 reads YFSETQ. Trimming removed 4 bases at V and 3 bases at J, with 11 bases between. In nucleotides, the CDR3 is TGCGCCAGCAGCCCCAGTGGAGATGGAAACACCATATATTTT. Translating gives CASSPSGDGNTIYF.

V usage is TRBV6-6 and J usage is TRBJ2-1; D may be TRBD1 (6 bases). V lost 5 bases and J 4 bases, leaving 9 bases between the germline ends. The germline V gene has CDR1 MNHNY and CDR2 SVGAGI (reference sequence). The CDR3 runs 13 residues. The CDR3 spells CASSTQGYNEQFF. CDR3 nucleotide sequence: TGTGCCAGCAGTACTCAGGGGTACAATGAGCAGTTCTTC.

The chain joins TRBV5-8 to TRBJ1-1, with D unclear. The CDR3 runs 16 residues. Germline lookup yields CDR1 SGHTS and CDR2 YDEGEE. Trimming pared 4 bases from V and 11 bases from J, leaving 27 bases between. The CDR3 protein is CASSPPATPKFSRAFF. The CDR3 DNA follows: TGTGCCAGCAGCCCGCCCGCGACACCCAAGTTCTCCCGGGCTTTCTTT.

V and J are TRBV6-5 and TRBJ1-1; a possible D gene is TRBD1 (5 bases). This CDR3 comprises 14 residues. CDR1 and CDR2 from the germline V gene are MNHEY and SVGAGI. V was shortened by 4 bases and J by 2 bases, with 11 bases between the two germline ends. CDR3 nucleotide sequence: TGTGCCAGCAGTTTACAGGTTATAAACACTGAAGCTTTCTTT. It yields the protein CASSLQVINTEAFF.

The CDR3: CASSGDSRLYEQYF. The CDR3 region has the DNA TGTGCCAGCAGTGGGGACAGTCGGTTGTACGAGCAGTACTTC. V usage is TRBV28 and J usage is TRBJ2-7; 7 bases line up with TRBD1. After removal of 5 bases from V and 4 bases from J, the junction contained 8 bases not matched to a gene. This CDR3 contains 14 residues. Germline V gene sequence: CDR1 MDHEN, CDR2 SYDVKM.

CDR3: CASSDEGEILGYTF. CDR3 coding DNA: TGTGCCAGCAGTGACGAGGGGGAGATTCTCGGCTACACCTTC. V is TRBV2 and J is TRBJ1-2; D possibly corresponds to TRBD1 (6 bases). V was pared by 3 bases and J by 8 bases, with 16 bases between. Germline CDR1 reads SNHLY; CDR2 reads FYNNEI. The CDR3 loop spans 14 amino acids.

The rearrangement links TRBV2 to TRBJ2-3; the match to TRBD2 covers 10 bases. The ends lost 4 bases at V and 4 bases at J; junction bases unmatched: 2. The CDR3 loop spans 14 amino acids. From germline, CDR1 is SNHLY and CDR2 FYNNEI. CDR3 DNA: TGTGCCAGCAGTGTTAGCGGGGGGTCAGATACGCAGTATTTT. It codes for CASSVSGGSDTQYF.

The chain recombines TRBV28 with TRBJ1-4; D possibly corresponds to TRBD1 (5 bases). The V and J ends lost 6 bases and 1 base respectively, with 9 bases between them. Germline V gives CDR1 MDHEN, CDR2 SYDVKM. This CDR3 spans 14 amino acids. CDR3 region: CASSQGGTNEKLFF. CDR3 DNA: TGTGCCAGCAGCCAGGGTGGAACTAATGAAAAACTGTTTTTT.

V gene TRBV9 combines with J gene TRBJ2-6, with TRBD1 as a possible D gene (6 bases). V shed 5 bases and J shed 2 bases, with 11 bases lying between them. This CDR3 has 15 amino acids. Germline V CDR1 and CDR2: SGDLS, YYNGEE. CDR3: CASSKQGTGANVLTF. DNA of the CDR3: TGTGCCAGCAGTAAACAGGGAACTGGGGCCAACGTCCTGACTTTC. The complete variable domain, with remaining parts taken from reference TRBV9 and TRBJ2-6, reads DSGVTQTPKHLITATGQRVTLRCSPRSGDLSVYWYQQSLDQGLQFLIQYYNGEERAKGNILERFSAQQFPDLHSELNLSSLELGDSALYFCASSKQGTGANVLTFGAGSRLTVL.

This clone was detected a few times. The chain employs TRBV10-1 and TRBJ2-3; 8 nucleotides line up with TRBD2. This CDR3 comprises 15 residues. V was pared by 3 bases and J by 3 bases, with 5 bases of the junction left unmatched. CDR1 and CDR2 from the germline V gene are WNHNN and SYGVQD (reference sequence). The chain's CDR3 is CASSEGAGETDTQYF. CDR3 sequence (DNA): TGCGCCAGCAGTGAAGGAGCGGGGGAAACAGATACGCAGTATTTT.

The rearrangement links TRBV15 to TRBJ2-2; possibly TRBD1 for D (6 bases). This CDR3 region has 19 residues. V was cut by 3 bases and J by 4 bases, with 24 bases left in between. The germline V gene has CDR1 LNHNV and CDR2 YYDKDF (reference sequence). This CDR3 is CATSRELPQGATGTGELFF. CDR3 nucleotide sequence: TGTGCCACCAGCAGGGAATTACCACAGGGTGCTACTGGCACCGGGGAGCTGTTTTTT.

The rearrangement uses TRBV5-6 and TRBJ2-7; 15 bases line up with TRBD2. J was trimmed by 7 bases and V by 4 bases; bases with no gene match: 6. Germline V gene lookup returns CDR1 SGHDT and CDR2 YYEEEE. The CDR3 runs to 15 residues. As DNA, the CDR3 is TGTGCCAGCAGCCATTGGACTAGCGGGAGGGTTGAGCAGTACTTC. This gives the protein CASSHWTSGRVEQYF.

In regard to this clone: This sample also contains other DNA sequences that code for the same CDR3. The V and J genes are TRBV18 and TRBJ1-2; perhaps TRBD1 as D (6 bases). This CDR3 has 14 amino acids. V lost 3 bases to trimming and J lost 0 bases, with 8 bases between them. Germline assignment: CDR1 KGHSH and CDR2 LQKENI. The CDR3 nucleotides read TGTGCCAGCTCACCGGACAGTTCTAACTATGGCTACACCTTC. Amino acid sequence: CASSPDSSNYGYTF.

This chain connects TRBV7-9 to TRBJ2-7, with D perhaps matching TRBD2 (6 bases). Trimming took off 5 bases at V and 5 bases at J, with 16 bases between the two ends. The CDR3 spans 14 residues. The germline CDR1 and CDR2 sequences are SEHNR and FQNEAQ (reference sequence). CDR3 loop: CASSPPGLRDEQYF. The CDR3 DNA reads TGTGCCAGCAGCCCCCCGGGACTGCGCGACGAGCAGTACTTC.

The chain recombines TRBV6-5 with TRBJ1-2; TRBD1 might be the D (5 bases). Trimming cost V 7 bases and J 3 bases, with 12 bases left between them. The CDR3 spans 13 residues. CDR1 is MNHEY, CDR2 SVGAGI, per germline. The chain's CDR3 is CASKTGGDYGYTF. For the CDR3, the DNA is TGTGCCAGCAAGACGGGGGGGGACTATGGCTACACCTTC.